These T cell receptor beta chains were read from a single sample in a study of blood T cell repertoires in COVID-19. Data came from immunoSEQ multiplex PCR; TCRdb stores just in-frame clones and leaves some out. The table records 26,000 or so clones, roughly 90% of them present only once. Sequencing used peripheral blood. These receptors all stem from a human donor in a cohort sampled during active COVID-19. CDR3s include the opening cysteine and the closing phenylalanine or tryptophan. The D gene is left open where the match is weak. Only some rows state a clone size, as once, few, many or a class for expanded clones.

>TRBV5-6|TRBD1|TRBJ1-2|NA
CASSLHSGGGYTF
TGTGCCAGCAGCTTACACTCAGGGGGTGGCTACACCTTC
>TRBV7-8|TRBD1|TRBJ2-7|NA
CASSKGQGLGEQYF
TGTGCCAGCAGCAAGGGACAGGGGTTGGGCGAGCAGTACTTC
>TRBV6-2/TRBV6-3|NA|TRBJ1-4|NA
CASSQRPGGTEKLFF
TGTGCCAGCAGTCAGCGTCCGGGAGGTACGGAAAAACTGTTTTTT
>TRBV5-1|NA|TRBJ2-7|NA
CASSLTGMGQGEQYF
TGCGCCAGCAGCTTGACAGGGATGGGGCAGGGGGAGCAGTACTTC
>TRBV7-2|TRBD1|TRBJ1-1|once
CASSFRPGQLILDTEAFF
TGTGCCAGCAGCTTCCGACCGGGACAGCTAATTTTGGACACTGAAGCTTTCTTT
>TRBV5-5|NA|TRBJ1-1|NA
CASSLDWGRANTEAFF
TGTGCCAGCAGCTTGGACTGGGGGCGGGCGAACACTGAAGCTTTCTTT
>TRBV7-3|TRBD1|TRBJ2-5|NA
CASSPPGQEGTETQYF
TGTGCCAGCAGCCCCCCGGGACAGGAGGGTACGGAGACCCAGTACTTC
>TRBV13|TRBD1|TRBJ2-1|NA
CASSLLQGARNEQFF
TGTGCCAGCAGCTTACTACAGGGGGCTCGTAATGAGCAGTTCTTC
>TRBV5-5|TRBD1|TRBJ1-2|NA
CASSLGPGQGIYGYTF
TGTGCCAGCAGCTTGGGACCCGGACAGGGTATCTATGGCTACACCTTC
>TRBV29-1|NA|TRBJ2-3|NA
CSVEDSGWDTQYF
TGCAGCGTTGAAGATAGCGGTTGGGATACGCAGTATTTT